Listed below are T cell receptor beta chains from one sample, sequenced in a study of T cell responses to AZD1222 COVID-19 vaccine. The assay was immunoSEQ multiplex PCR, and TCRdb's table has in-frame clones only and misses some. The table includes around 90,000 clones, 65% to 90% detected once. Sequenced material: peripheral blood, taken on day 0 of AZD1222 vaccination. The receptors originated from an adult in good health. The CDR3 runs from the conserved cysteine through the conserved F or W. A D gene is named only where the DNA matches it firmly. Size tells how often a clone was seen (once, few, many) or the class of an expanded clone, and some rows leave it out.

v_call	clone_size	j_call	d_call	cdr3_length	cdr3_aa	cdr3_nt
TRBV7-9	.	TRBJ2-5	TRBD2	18	CASSPTLTSGSSAETQYF	TGTGCCAGCAGCCCAACCCTCACTAGCGGGAGTTCTGCGGAGACCCAGTACTTC
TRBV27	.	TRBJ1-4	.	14	CASRPSGAGEKLFF	TGTGCCAGCAGGCCGTCGGGGGCAGGGGAAAAACTGTTTTTT
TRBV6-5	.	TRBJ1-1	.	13	CASSWDKYTEAFF	TGTGCCAGCAGCTGGGACAAGTACACTGAAGCTTTCTTT
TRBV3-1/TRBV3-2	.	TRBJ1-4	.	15	CASSQGLTPNEKLFF	TGTGCCAGCAGCCAAGGACTTACACCTAATGAAAAACTGTTTTTT
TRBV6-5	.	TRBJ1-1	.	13	CASSYLGTTEAFF	TGTGCCAGCAGTTACCTGGGAACGACTGAAGCTTTCTTT
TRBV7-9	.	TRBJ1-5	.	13	CASSSGPPGSQHF	TGTGCCAGCAGCTCAGGGCCGCCTGGGTCCCAGCATTTT
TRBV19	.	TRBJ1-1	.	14	CASSIGRTNTEAFF	TGTGCCAGTAGTATTGGCCGGACGAACACTGAAGCTTTCTTT
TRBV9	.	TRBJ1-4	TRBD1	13	CASSATGERELFF	TGTGCCAGCAGCGCGACAGGGGAACGGGAACTGTTTTTT
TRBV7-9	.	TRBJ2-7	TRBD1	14	CASSLGTGSAEQYF	TGTGCCAGCAGCTTAGGGACAGGGTCGGCCGAGCAGTACTTC
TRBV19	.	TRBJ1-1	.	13	CASRTRSGSEAFF	TGTGCCAGTAGAACCCGGTCAGGGTCTGAAGCTTTCTTT
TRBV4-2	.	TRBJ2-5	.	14	CASSPHRTGETQYF	TGTGCCAGCAGCCCTCACCGAACAGGGGAGACCCAGTACTTC
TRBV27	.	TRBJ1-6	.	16	CASRLQGTTYNSPLHF	TGTGCCAGCAGGCTACAGGGAACTACCTATAATTCACCCCTCCACTTT
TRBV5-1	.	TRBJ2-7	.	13	CASSFPAGQEQYF	TGCGCCAGCAGCTTCCCCGCGGGGCAGGAGCAGTACTTC
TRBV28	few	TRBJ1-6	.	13	CASSGETNSPLHF	TGTGCCAGCAGTGGGGAGACGAATTCACCCCTCCACTTT
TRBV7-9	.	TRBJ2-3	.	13	CASSYSRTDTQYF	TGTGCCAGCAGCTATTCTCGCACAGATACGCAGTATTTT
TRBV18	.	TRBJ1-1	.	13	CASSPGMNTEAFF	TGTGCCAGCTCACCGGGAATGAACACTGAAGCTTTCTTT
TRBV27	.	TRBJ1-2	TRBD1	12	CASRTPGGGYTF	TGTGCCAGCAGGACTCCAGGGGGGGGCTACACCTTC
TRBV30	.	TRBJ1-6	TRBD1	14	CAWSVATGNSPLHF	TGTGCCTGGAGTGTGGCGACAGGGAATTCACCCCTCCACTTT
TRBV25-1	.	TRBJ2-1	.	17	CASSELIDQSSYNEQFF	TGTGCCAGCAGTGAATTGATCGATCAGAGCTCCTACAATGAGCAGTTCTTC
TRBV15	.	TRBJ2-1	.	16	CATSRDPDSPSHEQFF	TGTGCCACCAGCAGAGATCCGGACAGCCCCAGCCATGAGCAGTTCTTC
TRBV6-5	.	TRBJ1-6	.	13	CAGRASYNSPLHF	TGTGCCGGCAGGGCGTCCTATAATTCACCCCTCCACTTT
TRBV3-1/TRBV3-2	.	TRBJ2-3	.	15	CASSHQEIIADTQYF	TGTGCCAGCAGCCATCAGGAGATTATTGCAGATACGCAGTATTTT
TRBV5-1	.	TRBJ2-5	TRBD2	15	CASSFLGGSQETQYF	TGCGCCAGCAGCTTTCTTGGCGGGAGCCAAGAGACCCAGTACTTC
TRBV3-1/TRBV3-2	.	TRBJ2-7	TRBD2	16	CASSRNPGDYSYEQYF	TGTGCCAGCAGCCGAAATCCCGGGGACTACTCCTACGAGCAGTACTTC
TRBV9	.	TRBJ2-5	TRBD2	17	CASSPRSASGFQETQYF	TGTGCCAGCAGCCCCCGATCAGCTAGCGGGTTCCAAGAGACCCAGTACTTC
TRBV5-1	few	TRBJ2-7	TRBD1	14	CASSLQGQGYEQYF	TGCGCCAGCAGCTTGCAGGGACAGGGCTACGAGCAGTACTTC
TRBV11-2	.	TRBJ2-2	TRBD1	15	CASSFSTGFTGELFF	TGTGCCAGCAGCTTCTCGACAGGGTTCACCGGGGAGCTGTTTTTT
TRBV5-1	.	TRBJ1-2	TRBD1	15	CASSLAGTGGYGYTF	TGCGCCAGCAGCTTGGCCGGGACAGGGGGCTATGGCTACACCTTC
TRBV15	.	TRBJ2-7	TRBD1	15	CATSRNPGQGSEQYF	TGTGCCACCAGCAGAAATCCGGGACAGGGGAGCGAGCAGTACTTC
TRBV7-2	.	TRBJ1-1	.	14	CASSLGTGYTEAFF	TGTGCCAGCAGCTTAGGTACAGGATACACTGAAGCTTTCTTT
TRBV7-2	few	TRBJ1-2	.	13	CASSLKQGYGYTF	TGTGCCAGCAGCTTAAAGCAGGGCTATGGCTACACCTTC
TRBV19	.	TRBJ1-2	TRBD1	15	CASSIGTGTYHGYTF	TGTGCCAGTAGTATTGGGACAGGGACCTATCATGGCTACACCTTC
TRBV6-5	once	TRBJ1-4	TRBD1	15	CASNRQGTTNEKLFF	TGTGCCAGTAACAGACAGGGGACAACTAATGAAAAACTGTTTTTT
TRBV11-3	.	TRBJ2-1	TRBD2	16	CASSLIQSGRGDEQFF	TGTGCCAGCAGCTTAATTCAAAGCGGGAGAGGGGATGAGCAGTTCTTC
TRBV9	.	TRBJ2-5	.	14	CASSVGLGMETQYF	TGTGCCAGCAGCGTAGGGTTGGGGATGGAGACCCAGTACTTC
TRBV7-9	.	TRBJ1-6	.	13	CASSLAGDSPLHF	TGTGCCAGCAGCCTGGCGGGGGATTCACCCCTCCACTTT
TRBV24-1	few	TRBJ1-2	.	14	CATSDLWGSYGYTF	TGTGCCACCAGTGATTTGTGGGGATCCTATGGCTACACCTTC
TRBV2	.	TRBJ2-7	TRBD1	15	CASSEDTGGPYEQYF	TGTGCCAGCAGTGAAGATACAGGGGGGCCCTACGAGCAGTACTTC
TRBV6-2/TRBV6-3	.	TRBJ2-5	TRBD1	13	CASSNRGRETQYF	TGTGCCAGCAGCAACAGGGGGAGGGAGACCCAGTACTTC
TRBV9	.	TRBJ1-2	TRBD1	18	CASSSYRGRLGLSYGYTF	TGTGCCAGCAGCTCCTACAGGGGGCGCTTGGGTCTTAGCTATGGCTACACCTTC
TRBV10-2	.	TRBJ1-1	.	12	CASSERGTEAFF	TGCGCCAGCAGTGAAAGGGGCACTGAAGCTTTCTTT
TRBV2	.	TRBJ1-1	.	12	CASSAGTGGAFF	TGTGCCAGCAGTGCGGGGACTGGCGGAGCTTTCTTT
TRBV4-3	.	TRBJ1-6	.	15	CASSQSGTVPTPLHF	TGCGCCAGCAGCCAATCCGGGACGGTCCCTACACCCCTCCACTTT
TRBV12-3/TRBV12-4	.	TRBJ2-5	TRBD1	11	CASSNRDRTYF	TGTGCCAGCAGTAACCGGGACAGGACCTACTTC
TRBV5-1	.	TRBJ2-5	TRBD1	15	CASSLVAGGQETQYF	TGCGCCAGCAGCTTGGTGGCAGGGGGCCAAGAGACCCAGTACTTC
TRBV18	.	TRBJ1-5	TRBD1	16	CASSPIRTGRDQPQHF	TGTGCCAGCTCACCAATCCGGACAGGGAGGGATCAGCCCCAGCATTTT
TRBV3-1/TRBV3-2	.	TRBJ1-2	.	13	CASSFGANYGYTF	TGTGCCAGCAGCTTCGGAGCTAACTATGGCTACACCTTC
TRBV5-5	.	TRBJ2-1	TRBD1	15	CASSLGDSSYNEQFF	TGTGCCAGCAGCTTGGGGGACAGCTCCTACAATGAGCAGTTCTTC
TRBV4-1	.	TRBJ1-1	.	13	CASSRGEVTEAFF	TGCGCCAGCAGCCGAGGTGAGGTGACTGAAGCTTTCTTT
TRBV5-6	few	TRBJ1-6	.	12	CASSLTNSPLHF	TGTGCCAGCAGCTTAACCAATTCACCCCTCCACTTT
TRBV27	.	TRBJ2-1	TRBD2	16	CASSLSQAGVFDEQFF	TGTGCCAGCAGTTTATCACAAGCGGGAGTCTTCGATGAGCAGTTCTTC
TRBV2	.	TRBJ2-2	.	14	CASTRLESTGELFF	TGTGCCAGCACACGTCTCGAGTCCACCGGGGAGCTGTTTTTT
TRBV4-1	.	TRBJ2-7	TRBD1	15	CASSHPGQVSSEQYF	TGCGCCAGCAGCCACCCGGGACAGGTTTCCTCCGAGCAGTACTTC
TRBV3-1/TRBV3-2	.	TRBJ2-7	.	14	CASSQGSPVYEQYF	TGTGCCAGCAGCCAAGGTAGTCCTGTCTACGAGCAGTACTTC
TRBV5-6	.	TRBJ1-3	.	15	CASSQGTASGNTIYF	TGTGCCAGCAGCCAGGGGACGGCTTCTGGAAACACCATATATTTT